The following is a T cell receptor beta chain sequence with its context. As yet, its antigen is unknown. The data are from a study of T cell clones after liver transplantation. The overall study: In this trial, immunosuppression withdrawal was attempted within 2 years of liver transplant.

V was pared by 3 bases and J by 7 bases, with 3 bases of the junction left unmatched. The germline V gene has CDR1 LNHDA and CDR2 SQIVND (reference sequence). The CDR3 has 13 amino acids. Data came from immunoSEQ multiplex PCR; TCRdb stores just in-frame clones and leaves some out. The repertoire consists of roughly 8,100 clones, with about 80% occurring once and the leading ten covering 40% to 50%. Overall study results and limits: These preliminary findings come from unstandardized post-transplant sampling times.

This chain joins TRBV19 and TRBJ1-5; TRBD1 agrees at 7 bases. This sequence originates from a human donor who received a liver transplant. The sample here was CD8+ T cells from blood, taken before liver transplant. DNA of the CDR3: TGTGCCAGTAGTATGGCAGGGGGACAGCCCCAGCATTTT. It yields the protein CASSMAGGQPQHF.